The clone carrying this T cell receptor beta chain was recorded once. The patients serving as multiple sclerosis controls were treatment-naive. They had stable or active relapsing-remitting disease and fulfilled revised McDonald criteria. This entry is derived from a study of CD8 T cells in Susac syndrome. Unmatched junction bases numbered 5, after V lost 3 bases and J lost 3 bases. There are 16 residues in the CDR3. Per germline, CDR1 PRHDT and CDR2 FYEKMQ (reference sequence). An input of roughly 0.45 to 1 ug of RNA was subjected to reverse transcription using random hexamers. TCR beta CDR3 was amplified by immunoSEQ covering 54 Vbeta and 13 Jbeta. TCRdb ran MiXCR on the immunoSEQ multiplex PCR reads and lists one entry per CDR3 protein. The data contain 110,000 or so distinct CDR3 sequences, about 92% of them seen just once; the ten biggest clones take up under 0.095%.

This TCR was sampled from a human donor with multiple sclerosis. Material: CD4+ T cells from PBMCs. V is TRBV13 and J is TRBJ2-1, with 10 bases identical to TRBD1. CDR3 DNA sequence: TGTGCCAGCAGCTTGGAGACAGGGGGCTTCTACAATGAGCAGTTCTTC. Protein sequence: CASSLETGGFYNEQFF.